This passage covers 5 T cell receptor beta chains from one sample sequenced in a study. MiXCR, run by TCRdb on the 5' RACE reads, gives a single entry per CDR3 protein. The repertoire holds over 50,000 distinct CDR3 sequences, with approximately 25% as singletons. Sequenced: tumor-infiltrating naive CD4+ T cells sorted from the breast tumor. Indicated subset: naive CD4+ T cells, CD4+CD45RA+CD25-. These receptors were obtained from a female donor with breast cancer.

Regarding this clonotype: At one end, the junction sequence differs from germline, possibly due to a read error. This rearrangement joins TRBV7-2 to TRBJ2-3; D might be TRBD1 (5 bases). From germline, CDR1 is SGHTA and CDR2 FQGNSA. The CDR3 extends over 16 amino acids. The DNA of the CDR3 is TGCGCCAGCAGCCAAGTAGGGGCGGAACTCACAGATACGCAGTATTTT. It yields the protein CASSQVGAELTDTQYF.

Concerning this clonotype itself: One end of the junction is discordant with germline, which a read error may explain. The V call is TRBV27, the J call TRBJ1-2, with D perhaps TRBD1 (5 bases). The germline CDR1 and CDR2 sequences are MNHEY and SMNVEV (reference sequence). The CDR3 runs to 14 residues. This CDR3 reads CASSSMGRGRGYTF. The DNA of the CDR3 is TGTGCCAGCAGCTCAATGGGGAGGGGCCGAGGCTACACCTTT.

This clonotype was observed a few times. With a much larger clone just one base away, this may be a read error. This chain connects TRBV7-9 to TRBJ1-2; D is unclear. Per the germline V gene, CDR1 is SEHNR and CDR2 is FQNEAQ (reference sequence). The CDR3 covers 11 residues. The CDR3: CASSLGDGFTF. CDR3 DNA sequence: TGTGCCAGCAGCTTGGGCGATGGCTTCACCTTC.

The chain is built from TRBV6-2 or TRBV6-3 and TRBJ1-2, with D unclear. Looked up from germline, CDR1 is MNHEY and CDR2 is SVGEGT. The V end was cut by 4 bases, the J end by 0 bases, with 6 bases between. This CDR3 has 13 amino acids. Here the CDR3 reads CASSSGSNYGYTF. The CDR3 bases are TGTGCCAGCAGTTCTGGGTCTAACTATGGCTACACCTTC.

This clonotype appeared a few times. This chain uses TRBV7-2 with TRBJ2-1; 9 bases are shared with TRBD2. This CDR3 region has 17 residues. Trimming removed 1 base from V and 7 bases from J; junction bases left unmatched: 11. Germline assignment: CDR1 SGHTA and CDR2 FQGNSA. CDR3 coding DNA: TGTGCCAGCAGCTTAGTGTTTTTAGCGGGAGTTAAAAATGAGCAGTTCTTC. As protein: CASSLVFLAGVKNEQFF. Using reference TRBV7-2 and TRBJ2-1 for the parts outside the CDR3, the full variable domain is GAGVSQSPSNKVTEKGKDVELRCDPISGHTALYWYRQSLGQGLEFLIYFQGNSAPDKSGLPSDRFSAERTGGSVSTLTIQRTQQEDSAVYLCASSLVFLAGVKNEQFFGPGTRLTVL.